Sequencing of this TCR beta chain was carried out in a study of blood T cell repertoires in COVID-19 (dated by TCRdb to 2020 to 2022). The study in broad terms: Samples from collaborators originated in the United States, Italy and Spain and spanned both the acute and convalescent phases of COVID-19. A de-identified subject ID, COVID-19 status, age in years and sex were almost always included in the sample metadata. The repertoires were released in a freely available public database intended as a resource for research on the immune response to SARS-CoV-2. Deeply sampled blood TCRbeta repertoires from subjects exposed to, actively infected with, or recovered from COVID-19 were included in the dataset. The material from the prospective study consisted of cDNA or gDNA derived from T cells, B-cell-depleted T cells, or PBMCs. Where available, HLA class I and class II types were taken from metadata supplied by the sample provider and were not determined by assay-based typing. Samples came from the ongoing ImmuneRACE study (first 160 participants) plus 1,254 subjects from 6 global collaborators. Results the study describes overall, beyond this receptor: How much clinical and demographic metadata was included differed by source and by participant, and the metadata was provided uncurated.

Note on this clone: Its antigen is unknown. No base quality values were provided; no much bigger clone lies one nucleotide off.

TCRbeta CDR3 regions were amplified from genomic DNA by means of the immunoSEQ Assay, a bias-controlled multiplex PCR. The source study handled its data this way. The number of nucleated cells in each sample was estimated from the amplification of reference gene primers within the assay. Sequence reads were collapsed and filtered to measure the absolute abundance of every unique TCRbeta CDR3 rearrangement. Productive Simpson clonality was computed per sample as the square root of Simpson's diversity index over productive rearrangements. TCRdb limited this immuneACCESS table to in-frame rearrangements with V and J called. A share of clones is missing; checked studies link under half to unresolved V genes, and the rest is unexplained. For V, J and clone size, that table is used; D and trimming come from the DNA. The sample has about 140,000 clones on record, roughly 90% of them singletons. The ten top clones hold roughly 1.9% of the sample.

The collaborating institutions used their own protocols to collect whole blood in K2EDTA tubes. For TCRbeta analysis, collaborators shipped samples as frozen whole blood, isolated PBMCs, or DNA extracted from either of those sample types. Based on the germline V gene, the CDR1 and CDR2 sequences are SQVTM and ANQGSEA. The germline V and J ends show losses of 0 bases and 9 bases respectively, and no gene match explains 13 bases of the junction. The CDR3 numbers 17 residues from cysteine through phenylalanine. Just CDR3 DNA is preserved here, 51 bases in frame from base 1. The sequenced material came from peripheral blood. The receptor was derived from a man between 65 and 80 years old with acute or convalescent COVID-19. Here the chain combines TRBV29-1 and TRBJ2-1; TRBD2 matches 11 bases in the middle. The DNA reads as follows: TGCAGCGTTGAAGATCTACCCGCTAGCGGGGGGACAGGTGAGCAGTTCTTC. Its product reads: CSVEDLPASGGTGEQFF.